One and the same sample provided the 20 T cell receptor beta chains below, sequenced in a study of T cells in Graves' hyperthyroidism and ophthalmopathy. RNA transcripts yielded amplified TCR beta CDR3 regions. TCR CDR3 regions were first amplified by RT-PCR with HTBI primers. TCRdb reanalysed the multiplex PCR reads using MiXCR and keeps one entry per CDR3 protein. The sample lists about 640,000 distinct CDR3 sequences, approximately 14% occurring once. Sequences were obtained from blood. The receptor source for this set is a woman in her forties or fifties with Graves' ophthalmopathy.

The V and J genes are TRBV24-1 and TRBJ2-7; D is unresolved. This CDR3 has 12 residues. Germline values: CDR1 KGHDR, CDR2 SFDVKD. Trimming stripped 4 bases from V and 9 bases from J, with 12 bases between. CDR3 region: CATSDPETAQYF. DNA of the CDR3: TGTGCCACCAGTGACCCGGAGACGGCGCAGTACTTC.

Ten or more counts support this clonotype. The chain couples TRBV11-2 to TRBJ2-3; possible D gene TRBD2, 6 bases. The V end lost 1 base, the J end lost 5 bases, and 10 bases lay between the germline ends. This CDR3 has 14 amino acids. Per the germline V gene, CDR1 is SGHAT and CDR2 is FQNNGV. The CDR3: CASSLAGTVDTQYF. The CDR3 DNA reads as TGTGCCAGCAGCTTAGCCGGGACTGTAGATACGCAGTATTTT.

This chain connects TRBV19 to TRBJ1-3; D may be TRBD1 (5 bases). V was trimmed by 6 bases and J by 4 bases, leaving 19 bases between them. CDR1 is LNHDA, CDR2 SQIVND, per germline (reference sequence). This CDR3 comprises 16 residues. The CDR3: CASRARGRETGNTIYF. CDR3 sequence (DNA): TGTGCCAGTAGAGCACGGGGCAGGGAGACGGGAAACACCATATATTTT.

This clonotype was counted at least ten times. The rearrangement joins TRBV27 to TRBJ2-1, with D perhaps matching TRBD1 (5 bases). Trimming cost V 5 bases and J 4 bases, with 12 bases left between them. CDR1 MNHEY and CDR2 SMNVEV come from the germline V gene (reference sequence). This CDR3 comprises 14 residues. The CDR3 sequence: CASSPDKYYNEQFF. The CDR3, as DNA: TGTGCCAGCAGTCCGGACAAGTATTACAATGAGCAGTTCTTC.

This clonotype was detected only a few times. V usage is TRBV10-2 and J usage is TRBJ2-4; 9 positions match TRBD1. The length of the CDR3 is 15 residues. V dropped 3 bases and J dropped 14; count of bases not matched to a gene: 14. Germline V gives CDR1 WSHSY, CDR2 SAAADI. The CDR3: CASSDSSGTGKWEYF. CDR3 coding DNA: TGCGCCAGCAGTGATTCTTCCGGGACAGGGAAATGGGAGTACTTC.

This clonotype was counted many times. The chain joins TRBV6-1 to TRBJ2-1; weak D call: TRBD2 (5 bases). Germline assignment: CDR1 MNHNS and CDR2 SASEGT. The CDR3 is 15 residues long. With 5 bases removed from V and 5 bases from J, the gap between germline ends came to 16 bases. CDR3 sequence (DNA): TGTGCCAGCAGTACGAGGGTTGGTGGCCACAATGAGCAGTTCTTC. This translates into CASSTRVGGHNEQFF.

In its sample, this clonotype was seen many times. The chain recombines TRBV12-3 or TRBV12-4 with TRBJ2-1; 8 nucleotides line up with TRBD1. V was clipped by 6 bases and J by 5 bases; unmatched bases: 12. The CDR3 runs 16 residues. CDR3 residues: CASSSRRGQADNEQFF. CDR3 coding DNA: TGTGCCAGCAGCTCAAGGCGGGGACAGGCGGACAATGAGCAGTTCTTC.

V and J are TRBV11-2 and TRBJ2-1; weak D call: TRBD2 (6 bases). The germline V gene has CDR1 SGHAT and CDR2 FQNNGV. This CDR3 comprises 20 residues. Trimming removed 2 bases from V and 5 bases from J, with 28 bases in between. CDR3 protein: CASSLRVIISGTHANNEQFF. DNA of the CDR3: TGTGCCAGCAGCTTAAGGGTAATTATTTCGGGGACTCACGCCAACAATGAGCAGTTCTTC.

This clonotype showed up many times. The V gene is TRBV5-1, the J gene TRBJ2-7; D is uncertain. The CDR3 has 12 amino acids. Per the germline V gene, CDR1 is SGHRS and CDR2 is YFSETQ. Trimming shortened V by 4 bases and J by 4 bases, and 9 bases separated the two germline ends. The CDR3 DNA sequence: TGCGCCAGCAGCCCTGGGGTTTACGAGCAGTACTTC. This translates into CASSPGVYEQYF.

The sample holds a few counts of this clonotype. The gene calls are TRBV29-1 and TRBJ1-1; 7 bases fit TRBD1. CDR3 size: 13 residues. The V gene's germline CDR1 is SQVTM and CDR2 ANQGSEA. With 6 bases clipped from V and 4 bases from J, the junction kept 8 bases outside the gene matches. For the CDR3, the DNA is TGCAGCGTGGGGGGAGGGGGCCCCACTGAAGCTTTCTTT. It is translated as CSVGGGGPTEAFF. The full variable domain, rest sourced from reference TRBV29-1 and TRBJ1-1, is SAVISQKPSRDICQRGTSLTIQCQVDSQVTMMFWYRQQPGQSLTLIATANQGSEATYESGFVIDKFPISRPNLTFSTLTVSNMSPEDSSIYLCSVGGGGPTEAFFGQGTRLTVV.

The CDR3 region is CASSRVVGAGQLNTEAFF. CDR3 DNA sequence: TGTGCCAGCAGCCGGGTAGTTGGGGCAGGGCAATTGAACACTGAAGCTTTCTTT. V and J are TRBV7-9 and TRBJ1-1, with a tentative D call TRBD1 (5 bases). Germline-derived CDR1 and CDR2 are SEHNR and FQNEAQ (reference sequence). CDR3 length: 18 amino acids. Trimming shortened V by 5 bases and J by 0 bases, and 22 bases separated the two germline ends.

This clonotype was observed a few times. This chain uses TRBV27 with TRBJ2-2; possibly TRBD1 or TRBD2 for D (5 bases each). This CDR3 has 17 residues. V was cut by 6 bases and J by 5 bases, with 22 bases left in between. CDR1 and CDR2 from the germline V gene are MNHEY and SMNVEV (reference sequence). This chain's CDR3 is CASSLRNRDRTTGELFF. CDR3 nucleotide sequence: TGTGCCAGCAGCCTGAGAAACCGGGACCGGACGACCGGGGAGCTGTTTTTT.

This clonotype was observed many times. The chain has TRBV12-3 or TRBV12-4 and TRBJ2-5; D is perhaps TRBD1 or TRBD2 (6 bases each). V was shortened by 7 bases and J by 2 bases, with 23 bases between the two germline ends. The CDR3 spans 17 residues. This CDR3 reads CASNSWGIGGQQETQYF. The CDR3 bases are TGTGCCAGCAACTCATGGGGTATAGGGGGGCAGCAAGAGACCCAGTACTTC.

The V call is TRBV7-8, the J call TRBJ2-7, with 9 nucleotides matching TRBD1. CDR1 and CDR2 (germline): SGHVS, FQNEAQ. The CDR3 has 16 residues. With 2 bases clipped from V and 3 bases from J, the junction kept 8 bases outside the gene matches. The CDR3 DNA follows: TGTGCCAGCAGCTTACTAGACCCGGGACAGGGCTACGAGCAGTACTTC. Its translation: CASSLLDPGQGYEQYF. The variable domain in full, with the rest retrieved from reference TRBV7-8 and TRBJ2-7, is GAGVSQSPRYKVAKRGQDVALRCDPISGHVSLFWYQQALGQGPEFLTYFQNEAQLDKSGLPSDRFFAERPEGSVSTLKIQRTQQEDSAVYLCASSLLDPGQGYEQYFGPGTRLTVT.

This clonotype came up a few times. V gene TRBV28 combines with J gene TRBJ2-7, with D tentatively TRBD1 or TRBD2 (6 bases each). Trimming took off 5 bases at V and 2 bases at J, with 31 bases between the two ends. Germline values: CDR1 MDHEN, CDR2 SYDVKM. The CDR3 runs 20 residues. The CDR3 protein is CASSLPPRVGGPTRAYEQYF. CDR3 in DNA: TGTGCCAGCAGTCTCCCTCCTCGGGTTGGGGGGCCCACCCGGGCCTACGAGCAGTACTTC.

This clonotype was seen a few times. Being one base from a much bigger clone, this may be a read error. The chain couples TRBV7-2 to TRBJ1-5; D gene uncertain. The V and J ends lost 4 bases and 7 bases respectively, with 11 bases between them. The CDR3 covers 13 residues. The germline V gene encodes CDR1 SGHTA and CDR2 FQGNSA. Written as DNA, the CDR3 is TGTGCCAGCAGCTCTTCTGGGGAACAGCCCCAGCATTTT. Translating gives CASSSSGEQPQHF.

This clonotype was seen a few times. The V gene is TRBV7-2, the J gene TRBJ1-3, with D tentatively TRBD1 (5 bases). Germline V gene lookup returns CDR1 SGHTA and CDR2 FQGNSA. The CDR3 has 15 amino acids. V lost 1 base, J lost 2 bases, and 9 bases lay in between. The CDR3 here is CASSLGGRAGNTIYF. In DNA form, the CDR3 reads TGTGCCAGCAGCTTAGGGGGCAGGGCTGGAAACACCATATATTTT.

This clonotype has a count of ten or more. The chain combines TRBV13 with TRBJ2-7; 12 bases fit TRBD2. Germline CDR1 and CDR2: PRHDT and FYEKMQ (reference sequence). This CDR3 is 18 amino acids long. The J segment lost 3 bases and the V segment lost 0 bases, leaving 9 bases of the junction unmatched. CDR3 in DNA: TGTGCCAGCAGCTTAGGGCCTAGCGGGAGGGCCTTTGGCTACGAGCAGTACTTC. Translated, it gives CASSLGPSGRAFGYEQYF.

This clonotype was recorded many times. The chain uses TRBV5-1 and TRBJ2-1; 11 nucleotides line up with TRBD1. Germline-derived CDR1 and CDR2 are SGHRS and YFSETQ. This CDR3 contains 15 residues. J lost 8 bases, V lost 4 bases, and 8 bases had no gene match. CDR3 nucleotides: TGCGCCAGCAGCGTCGGACAGGGGGCAGTAGATGAGCAGTTCTTC. Protein sequence: CASSVGQGAVDEQFF.

This clonotype was counted between two and nine times. The chain uses TRBV28 and TRBJ1-2; D is unclear. The V end lost 3 bases, the J end lost 4 bases, and 15 bases lay between the germline ends. CDR1 is MDHEN, CDR2 SYDVKM, per germline. This CDR3 spans 15 amino acids. CDR3 amino acids: CASSFRLKGPYGYTF. CDR3 in DNA: TGTGCCAGCAGTTTTCGTTTAAAAGGGCCCTATGGCTACACCTTC.